The 3 T cell receptor beta chains reported below all come from one sample, sequenced in a study of OX40 agonist ivuxolimab in advanced cancers. Here immunoSEQ multiplex PCR was the method, and the copy in TCRdb shows in-frame clones only, minus some. Among 40,000 to 60,000 clones listed, approximately 81% were seen once. Here the sequenced sample was CD4+ or CD8+ T cells sorted from blood, taken in a trial of the OX40 agonist ivuxolimab. The source is an adult with an advanced solid tumor such as melanoma, head and neck, liver or kidney cancer.

The chain joins TRBV27 to TRBJ2-3; weak D call: TRBD2 (6 bases). V shed 3 bases and J shed 3 bases, with 13 bases lying between them. CDR3 length: 15 amino acids. Germline CDR1 reads MNHEY; CDR2 reads SMNVEV (reference sequence). CDR3 nucleotides: TGTGCCAGCAGTTTGAAGGCGGCGGGAACAGATACGCAGTATTTT. It codes for CASSLKAAGTDTQYF.

This rearrangement joins TRBV13 to TRBJ2-3, with TRBD2 matching over 8 bases. Germline V lookup: CDR1 PRHDT, CDR2 FYEKMQ (reference sequence). V lost 4 bases and J lost 6; bases outside the gene matches: 12. This CDR3 has 16 amino acids. In DNA form, the CDR3 reads TGTGCCAGCAGCTCCGGGGGGGAGGGACCCACGGATACGCAGTATTTT. It is translated as CASSSGGEGPTDTQYF.

The rearrangement uses TRBV4-3 and TRBJ1-1; no reliable D call. V dropped 5 bases and J dropped 2 bases, with 6 bases sitting between them. Per germline, CDR1 LGHNA and CDR2 YSLEER. The CDR3 contains 12 residues. CDR3 in DNA: TGCGCCAGCAGCGAAGGAAACACTGAAGCTTTCTTT. The encoded protein is CASSEGNTEAFF.